This entry features one T cell receptor beta chain sequence. This sample stems from a study of T cell responses to AZD1222 COVID-19 vaccine. Sequencing used immunoSEQ multiplex PCR; TCRdb keeps in-frame clones, though not all of them. The repertoire holds about 75,000 clones, with around 87% as singletons. Samples with a second dose at about 4 or about 12 weeks were pooled together. This CDR3 has 15 residues. Germline lookup yields CDR1 SGHTA and CDR2 FQGTGA. Deletions cut 1 base from V and 9 bases from J, with 16 bases between. The origin of this receptor is an adult who received the AZD1222 COVID-19 vaccine. Here the sequenced sample was peripheral blood, taken 28 days after the second AZD1222 dose. The genes are TRBV7-3 and TRBJ2-1; D might be TRBD2 (5 bases). The CDR3 spells CASSLNPAGLAEQFF. As DNA, the CDR3 is TGTGCCAGCAGCTTAAACCCCGCGGGCCTAGCTGAGCAGTTCTTC.